This T cell receptor beta chain was observed in a study of CD8+CD57+ T cells in acquired aplastic anemia. Study as a whole: DNA from sorted CD4+ and CD8+ cells averaged 3.2 ug.

This clonotype has a handful of counts. The antigen is not known. It was patients with CD8+CD57+ cell expansion by flow cytometry who were chosen for sequencing. All patients were therapy-naive when blood was sampled. Genomic DNA was employed as the template in profiling TCR beta VDJ and CDR3. TCRdb reprocessed the reads via MiXCR and lists one record per CDR3 protein. The sample has 150,000 to 200,000 distinct CDR3 sequences; less than 50% are singletons. Broader study findings: Patients and controls shared just under 30 CD8+ CDR3 sequences, highly expressed in patients.

This CDR3 has 15 residues. Per the germline V gene, CDR1 is KGHDR and CDR2 is SFDVKD. J is TRBJ2-1 and V is TRBV24-1; TRBD2 aligns across 11 bases. The last part of the DNA fits TRBJ2-7 better; the J call may be wrong. The TCR comes from a human donor with aplastic anemia. The sequencing sample was made of sorted CD4+, CD8+, or CD8+CD57+ T cells (not recorded which) from PBMCs. For the CDR3, the DNA is TGTGCCACCAGCGCTTCCGGGACTAGCGGTCCCGAGCAGTACTTC. Its protein is CATSASGTSGPEQYF.